The T cell receptor beta chain under discussion was sequenced for a study of control samples from healthy donors and cancer patients. This clone turned up a few times. Sequenced by immunoSEQ multiplex PCR; TCRdb stores in-frame clones only, minus some. This repertoire shows about 95,000 clones, 88% found once; its top ten account for roughly 14%. The TCR originated in a woman in her 70s in good health. The specimen was blood.

Here the CDR3 DNA reads TGTGCCAGCAGCCAATTTCAGGGTGAAGGCTACACCTTC. Translation: CASSQFQGEGYTF. The gene calls are TRBV4-2 and TRBJ1-2; D perhaps matches TRBD1 (5 bases). V was shortened by 2 bases and J by 8 bases, with 12 bases between the two germline ends. The length of the CDR3 is 13 residues. Germline V gene data show CDR1 as LGHNA and CDR2 as YNFKEQ.